These T cell receptor beta chains were read from a single sample in a study of beta chain features in type 1 diabetes. Sequencing used immunoSEQ multiplex PCR; TCRdb keeps in-frame clones, though not all of them. The sample holds 680,000 or so clones; 15% to 18% are singletons and the top ten take more than 0.08%. Sample: naive CD4+ T cells from blood. These receptors all stem from a man between 18 and 35 years old in good health. The conserved cysteine and the conserved F or W are not part of the CDR3 here.

v_call,j_call,cdr3_aa
TRBV11-2,TRBJ2-1,ASSPQTSGGGQWLF
TRBV4-1,TRBJ2-7,ASSQDRGSYEQY
TRBV6-5,TRBJ1-1,ASIHAPGATEAF
TRBV19,TRBJ2-5,ASSTLFDGGEETQY
TRBV2,TRBJ2-7,ASSKQGYEQY
TRBV5-1,TRBJ1-1,ASSSGQTNTEAF
TRBV7-3,TRBJ2-7,ASSFGLGEQY
TRBV9,TRBJ2-1,ASSVGLRDHNEQF
TRBV7-2,TRBJ1-1,ASSLAGVLNTEAF
TRBV5-4,TRBJ2-3,ASSQTSGALTDTQY
TRBV7-9,TRBJ2-7,ASSLSRERYEQY
TRBV27,TRBJ1-2,ASSYGGYGYT
TRBV7-9,TRBJ2-1,ASSPRLAGGLNEQF
TRBV6-6,TRBJ1-1,ASQRGNTEAF
TRBV28,TRBJ2-2,ASSLGTAGTGELF
TRBV6-5,TRBJ2-3,ASRPRRESTDTQY
TRBV4-3,TRBJ1-2,ASSRMEAERYGYT
TRBV7-9,TRBJ2-2,ASSPRYFTGELF
TRBV7-2,TRBJ1-5,ASSPGQASNQPQH
TRBV27,TRBJ2-6,ASSLRTGIGANVLT
TRBV7-3,TRBJ1-2,ASRLHGGGNYGYT
TRBV27,TRBJ2-3,ASSYLRATQY
TRBV4-3,TRBJ2-7,ASSQDQAGAPDEQY
TRBV29-1,TRBJ1-1,SVVRGTEAF
TRBV4-3,TRBJ2-7,ASSQAVVGDKSSYEQY
TRBV7-3,TRBJ1-2,ASSLSGTGYYGYT
TRBV4-3,TRBJ1-4,ASSREWGRDEKLF
TRBV7-3,TRBJ2-1,ASSLDRSNEQF
TRBV7-9,TRBJ1-3,ASSSQSGNTIY
TRBV2,TRBJ2-7,ASSDPLRQGRRYEQY
TRBV29-1,TRBJ1-1,SVDGDRSLNTEAF
TRBV5-4,TRBJ1-2,ASSPGQLARNTQNGYT
TRBV7-2,TRBJ2-5,ASSLAGNQETQY
TRBV19,TRBJ1-1,ASSFQVNTEAF
TRBV27,TRBJ2-7,ASSLSKKGYYEQY
TRBV6-1,TRBJ1-4,ASRAGTGEKLF
TRBV5-1,TRBJ2-7,ASSPDHPSYEQY
TRBV7-9,TRBJ1-1,ASSFGGSATEAF
TRBV5-4,TRBJ1-1,ASSSLRQRKAF
TRBV10-3,TRBJ2-2,AISEPGQGANTGELF
TRBV9,TRBJ2-7,ASSVVEGTYEQY
TRBV28,TRBJ2-5,ASRGQETQY
TRBV9,TRBJ2-5,ASSVGGGLQETQY
TRBV10-2,TRBJ2-7,ASKLYEQY
TRBV7-2,TRBJ2-3,ASSLRQVDTQY
TRBV9,TRBJ1-1,ASSVDSMNTEAF
TRBV2,TRBJ2-7,ASSEGGQDYEQY
TRBV11-1,TRBJ2-3,ASKSGGGADTQY
TRBV30,TRBJ1-2,AWSVHLAQYGYT
TRBV28,TRBJ2-1,ASRKGGDHEQF
TRBV11-2,TRBJ1-2,ASSFDRGRRYGYT
TRBV7-9,TRBJ2-6,ASTLVEGANVLT